The 25 T cell receptor beta chains below all came from one sample that was sequenced in a study of cytomegalovirus exposure and HLA in healthy donors. Both 60 Vbeta primers and 13 Jbeta primers went into the PCR. The data were produced by immunoSEQ multiplex PCR, yet TCRdb's version contains in-frame clones alone and is incomplete. The profile covers about 170,000 clones, with 80% appearing a single time and 4.5% taken by the ten largest. Material: PBMCs. These receptor sequences come from a woman aged 45-60 years in good health and CMV-seropositive.

This clone appeared a single time. This chain links TRBV7-9 with TRBJ2-7; maybe TRBD1 (5 bases). The V and J ends lost 6 bases and 2 bases respectively, with 11 bases between them. Germline CDR1 is SEHNR and CDR2 is FQNEAQ (reference sequence). This CDR3 contains 13 residues. The CDR3: CASSDSRPYEQYF. The CDR3 bases are TGTGCCAGCAGTGACAGCCGCCCCTACGAGCAGTACTTC.

The V gene is TRBV4-1, the J gene TRBJ2-3, with a tentative D call TRBD1 (6 bases). Germline loops: CDR1 MGHRA, CDR2 YSYEKL. Trimming removed 4 bases at V and 6 bases at J, with 17 bases between. CDR3 length: 15 amino acids. CDR3 region: CASSRFDWGLDTQYF. DNA of the CDR3: TGCGCCAGCAGCCGGTTCGATTGGGGGCTGGATACGCAGTATTTT.

This rearrangement joins TRBV5-6 to TRBJ2-7; 7 nucleotides match TRBD1. Germline trimming cut 7 bases from V and 4 bases from J; bases unmatched to any gene: 17. The length of the CDR3 is 16 residues. Germline loops: CDR1 SGHDT, CDR2 YYEEEE. The DNA for the CDR3 is TGTGCCAGCGAACTTTTTCCCGGGACAGCTAGTTACGAGCAGTACTTC. Translated, it gives CASELFPGTASYEQYF.

Comment on this clone: One junction end does not reproduce the germline sequence, and a read error may be involved. The J gene is TRBJ2-3, the V gene TRBV7-9; D is unresolved. Germline V CDR1 and CDR2: SEHNR, FQNEAQ (reference sequence). This CDR3 has 12 residues. CDR3 DNA sequence: TGTTCCAGCAGCTTAGACGGGGATACGCAGTATTTT. It codes for CSSSLDGDTQYF.

In its sample, this clone was seen once. The V gene is TRBV7-2, the J gene TRBJ1-1, with D hard to call. The CDR3 is 14 amino acids. Trimming pared 0 bases from V and 1 base from J, leaving 6 bases between. The germline gives CDR1 SGHTA, CDR2 FQGNSA. CDR3: CASSLATKNTEAFF. The CDR3 nucleotides are TGTGCCAGCAGCTTAGCTACAAAGAACACTGAAGCTTTCTTT.

In DNA, the CDR3 is TGCAGCGTTGAAGGGACACCCCTCGGGACTGAAGCTTTCTTT. The encoded protein is CSVEGTPLGTEAFF. V and J are TRBV29-1 and TRBJ1-1; D perhaps matches TRBD1 (5 bases). The V end was cut by 1 base, the J end by 5 bases, with 14 bases between. Per the germline V gene, CDR1 is SQVTM and CDR2 is ANQGSEA. This CDR3 has 14 amino acids.

The gene calls are TRBV7-8 and TRBJ2-1; 8 bases match TRBD2. J gave up 15 bases and V 4 bases, and 17 bases lay outside the gene matches. The CDR3 runs 15 residues. Germline lookup yields CDR1 SGHVS and CDR2 FQNEAQ. The CDR3 protein is CASSSRGQREYSRFF. CDR3 nucleotides: TGTGCCAGCAGCTCCCGGGGTCAGCGGGAGTATTCACGGTTCTTC.

The J gene is TRBJ2-5, the V gene TRBV5-1, with 7 bases aligning to TRBD2. The CDR3 runs to 14 residues. With V trimmed by 0 bases and J by 5 bases, 4 bases remained unmatched. CDR1 SGHRS and CDR2 YFSETQ come from the germline V gene. The CDR3 reads CASSLDWGGETQYF. The CDR3 DNA reads as TGCGCCAGCAGCTTGGACTGGGGGGGGGAGACCCAGTACTTC.

This chain joins TRBV4-2 and TRBJ2-3; TRBD2 matches at 9 bases. J was trimmed by 0 bases and V by 4 bases; bases with no gene match: 11. Germline V gene data show CDR1 as LGHNA and CDR2 as YNFKEQ. The CDR3 loop spans 18 amino acids. CDR3 protein: CASSPGGGRAPSTDTQYF. CDR3 bases: TGTGCCAGCAGCCCCGGTGGCGGGAGGGCCCCTAGCACAGATACGCAGTATTTT.

J is TRBJ1-2 and V is TRBV9, with a tentative D call TRBD1 (5 bases). Germline V lookup: CDR1 SGDLS, CDR2 YYNGEE. V was trimmed by 4 bases and J by 8 bases, leaving 15 bases between them. The CDR3 runs 13 residues. DNA of the CDR3: TGTGCCAGCAGCTTAAGTCAGGGAAACGGCTACACCTTC. Translation gives CASSLSQGNGYTF.

This sequence joins TRBV5-1 and TRBJ2-1; the D gene is possibly TRBD1 (6 bases). CDR1 SGHRS and CDR2 YFSETQ come from the germline V gene. V was shortened by 3 bases and J by 4 bases, with 14 bases between the two germline ends. The CDR3 is made up of 15 amino acids. CDR3 sequence (DNA): TGCGCCAGCAGCTCCCAGGGGTCACCTTACAATGAGCAGTTCTTC. Its translation: CASSSQGSPYNEQFF.

Remarks on this clone: One end of the junction varies from germline; a read error may be responsible. The chain is built from TRBV7-9 and TRBJ2-7; a possible D gene is TRBD1 (5 bases). CDR1 is SEHNR, CDR2 FQNEAQ, per germline (reference sequence). This CDR3 is built from 13 residues. CDR3 nucleotide sequence: TGTTCCAGCAGCTGGACACCTTCCTACGAGCAGTACTTC. It specifies CSSSWTPSYEQYF.

This chain joins TRBV30 and TRBJ1-5; the match to TRBD1 covers 9 bases. Germline trimming cut 4 bases from V and 7 bases from J; bases unmatched to any gene: 5. CDR1 and CDR2 from the germline V gene are GTSNPN and SVGIG (reference sequence). The CDR3 consists of 13 residues. Written as DNA, the CDR3 is TGTGCCTGGACGACAGGGGGGAGCCAGCCCCAGCATTTT. As protein: CAWTTGGSQPQHF.

The chain combines TRBV5-1 with TRBJ1-4; 7 bases align to TRBD1. After removal of 4 bases from V and 6 bases from J, the junction contained 12 bases not matched to a gene. Germline V gene lookup returns CDR1 SGHRS and CDR2 YFSETQ. This CDR3 is 16 amino acids long. The CDR3 reads CASSKGQPLGDEKLFF. The CDR3 bases are TGCGCCAGCAGCAAGGGACAGCCACTCGGGGATGAAAAACTGTTTTTT.

The V call is TRBV5-4, the J call TRBJ1-3; no clear D. This CDR3 contains 13 residues. Germline V gene sequence: CDR1 SGHNT, CDR2 YYREEE (reference sequence). Trimming stripped 7 bases from V and 2 bases from J, with 10 bases between. In DNA form, the CDR3 reads TGTGCCAGCCGCCAGGCAGCTGGAAACACCATATATTTT. Amino acid sequence: CASRQAAGNTIYF.

V usage is TRBV6-5 and J usage is TRBJ1-5; no clear D. Trimming stripped 4 bases from V and 3 bases from J, with 13 bases between. The CDR3 totals 15 residues. From germline, CDR1 is MNHEY and CDR2 SVGAGI. The CDR3 coding sequence is TGTGCCAGCAGTTCCGTTTTCCGTTCCAATCAGCCCCAGCATTTT. Translated, it gives CASSSVFRSNQPQHF.

The V and J genes are TRBV2 and TRBJ2-5, with 8 bases aligning to TRBD1. The J call may be wrong; the DNA end is better matched by TRBJ2-7. CDR3 size: 13 residues. The germline gives CDR1 SNHLY, CDR2 FYNNEI. The CDR3 DNA sequence: TGTGCCAGCAGCCGGGACAGGACGTACGAGCAGTACTTC. As protein: CASSRDRTYEQYF.

Only a few counts were recorded for this clone. V usage is TRBV12-5 and J usage is TRBJ1-2, with D possibly TRBD1 on 5 matching bases. There are 12 residues in the CDR3. Trimming pared 7 bases from V and 5 bases from J, leaving 11 bases between. CDR1 is LGHNT, CDR2 FRNRAP, per germline. The CDR3: CASALGPYGYTF. The CDR3 DNA reads as TGTGCTAGTGCCCTGGGGCCTTATGGCTACACCTTC.

The chain has TRBV19 and TRBJ2-1; TRBD2 agrees at 12 bases. V lost 5 bases, J lost 7 bases, and 9 bases stayed unmatched. Germline CDR1 and CDR2: LNHDA and SQIVND (reference sequence). The CDR3 consists of 16 residues. The CDR3 DNA is TGTGCCAGTAGTCTCTACTGGACTAGCGGGGATAATGAGCAGTTCTTC. Its protein is CASSLYWTSGDNEQFF.

Comments on this clone: The junction does not match germline at one end; this may be a read error. The V call is TRBV7-9, the J call TRBJ1-2, with 7 bases identical to TRBD1. This CDR3 is built from 14 residues. The V gene's germline CDR1 is SEHNR and CDR2 FQNEAQ (reference sequence). The CDR3 DNA is TGTTCCAGCAGCTTAGCTGGGACAGACTATGGCTACACCTTC. Amino acids: CSSSLAGTDYGYTF.

The V call is TRBV7-3, the J call TRBJ2-3, with no clear D. Germline CDR1 is SGHTA and CDR2 is FQGTGA. The V end lost 6 bases, the J end lost 5 bases, and 12 bases lay between the germline ends. This CDR3 is 13 amino acids long. The CDR3 DNA sequence: TGTGCCAGCAGTTTACTATCCGGAGATACGCAGTATTTT. Encoded protein: CASSLLSGDTQYF.

The genes are TRBV7-8 and TRBJ2-2; D may be TRBD1 (6 bases). This CDR3 contains 15 residues. Trimming cost V 6 bases and J 3 bases, with 14 bases left between them. The V gene's germline CDR1 is SGHVS and CDR2 FQNEAQ. The CDR3, as DNA: TGTGCCAGCAGTCACAGGGCAGGGGACACCGGGGAGCTGTTTTTT. It yields the protein CASSHRAGDTGELFF.

This clone was detected once. One junction end disagrees with the germline gene, perhaps due to a read error. Other DNA sequences in this sample translate to the same CDR3. The chain couples TRBV4-2 to TRBJ2-1; 12 bases map to TRBD2. CDR1 is LGHNA and CDR2 is YNFKEQ in the germline V gene. The CDR3 contains 15 residues. CDR3 loop: CASSQGTSGWNEQFF. The CDR3 coding sequence is TGTGCCAGTAGCCAGGGGACTAGCGGGTGGAATGAGCAGTTCTTC.

The rearrangement joins TRBV30 to TRBJ2-3; 11 bases agree with TRBD2. The germline V gene encodes CDR1 GTSNPN and CDR2 SVGIG (reference sequence). The V gene end was trimmed by 1 base and the J gene end by 1 base; junction bases not matched to a gene: 1. The CDR3 is 15 residues long. The CDR3 nucleotides are TGTGCCTGGAGTGCACTAGCGGGGGGCACAGATACGCAGTATTTT. Translating it yields CAWSALAGGTDTQYF. Together with reference TRBV30 and TRBJ2-3, the CDR3 gives the full variable domain: SQTIHQWPATLVQPVGSPLSLECTVEGTSNPNLYWYRQAAGRGLQLLFYSVGIGQISSEVPQNLSASRPQDRQFILSSKKLLLSDSGFYLCAWSALAGGTDTQYFGPGTRLTVL.

The genes are TRBV5-1 and TRBJ2-3; 8 bases match TRBD1. Trimming at V came to 2 bases and at J to 4 bases, leaving 6 bases not matched to a gene. The length of the CDR3 is 15 residues. CDR1 and CDR2 from the germline V gene are SGHRS and YFSETQ. CDR3 region: CASSFPGQVADTQYF. The CDR3, as DNA: TGCGCCAGCAGCTTTCCGGGACAGGTGGCAGATACGCAGTATTTT. The complete variable domain, with remaining parts taken from reference TRBV5-1 and TRBJ2-3, reads KAGVTQTPRYLIKTRGQQVTLSCSPISGHRSVSWYQQTPGQGLQFLFEYFSETQRNKGNFPGRFSGRQFSNSRSEMNVSTLELGDSALYLCASSFPGQVADTQYFGPGTRLTVL.